These 14 T cell receptor beta chains were all obtained from the same sample, sequenced in a study of cytotoxic CD8 clonotypes in ibrutinib-treated CLL. Sequencing was performed with immunoSEQ multiplex PCR; in TCRdb, only in-frame clones are kept and a portion is missing. Of more than 200,000 clones detected, roughly 70% appear once; the ten largest clones hold roughly 15%. The input for sequencing was PBMCs, taken after 24 months of ibrutinib treatment. Every receptor here comes from a human donor with chronic lymphocytic leukemia.

The chain couples TRBV11-2 to TRBJ2-7; a possible D gene is TRBD2 (6 bases). Deletions cut 1 base from V and 4 bases from J, with 11 bases between. This CDR3 comprises 14 residues. Germline V gene sequence: CDR1 SGHAT, CDR2 FQNNGV. CDR3 nucleotides: TGTGCCAGCAGCTTAGCTAGCGAAATGTACGAGCAGTACTTC. Protein sequence: CASSLASEMYEQYF.

The CDR3 bases are TGTGCCAGTAGTATGGGGCGGGACCTGTACCAAGAGACCCAGTACTTC. This gives the protein CASSMGRDLYQETQYF. The chain couples TRBV19 to TRBJ2-5, with TRBD2 as a possible D gene (6 bases). V lost 3 bases and J 0 bases, leaving 14 bases between the germline ends. Per germline, CDR1 LNHDA and CDR2 SQIVND (reference sequence). The CDR3 covers 16 residues.

The chain is built from TRBV6-6 and TRBJ1-2; the match to TRBD1 covers 8 bases. The V segment lost 6 bases and the J segment 7 bases; nucleotides outside the gene matches: 7. The CDR3 runs 13 residues. Germline CDR1 reads MNHNY; CDR2 reads SVGAGI (reference sequence). The CDR3 nucleotides are TGTGCCAGCAGCCTGGGACAGGCTGGTGGCTACACCTTC. Its protein is CASSLGQAGGYTF.

The chain employs TRBV6-5 and TRBJ2-5; no definite D call. The CDR3 consists of 13 residues. Germline V CDR1 and CDR2: MNHEY, SVGAGI. V lost 4 bases and J 5 bases, leaving 11 bases between the germline ends. The CDR3 loop reads CASSFFSLETQYF. The CDR3 region has the DNA TGTGCCAGCAGTTTTTTTAGCTTGGAGACCCAGTACTTC.

The rearrangement links TRBV28 to TRBJ1-2; TRBD1 aligns across 7 bases. Germline V gene data show CDR1 as MDHEN and CDR2 as SYDVKM. The CDR3 totals 12 residues. Losses at the gene ends were 5 bases for V and 9 bases for J; bases not matched to a gene: 6. DNA for the CDR3: TGTGCCAGCAGTGCTCGGACAGGCAGCTACACCTTC. Protein sequence: CASSARTGSYTF.

Comment on this clone: The sample holds other DNA sequences that translate to the same CDR3. This chain connects TRBV9 to TRBJ2-7, with D perhaps assigned TRBD1 or TRBD2 (5 bases each). V lost 0 bases to trimming and J lost 2 bases, with 9 bases between them. There are 14 residues in the CDR3. Germline values: CDR1 SGDLS, CDR2 YYNGEE. CDR3 sequence (DNA): TGTGCCAGCAGCGTAGATGGGGGACCCTACGAGCAGTACTTC. This translates into CASSVDGGPYEQYF.

This clone occurred a few times. V gene TRBV2 combines with J gene TRBJ2-1, with a weak D call TRBD2 (6 bases). The V gene lost 6 bases and the J gene lost 6 bases, with 15 bases spanning the gap. The CDR3 has 14 residues. Germline CDR1 is SNHLY and CDR2 is FYNNEI. This chain's CDR3 is CASSLTGLLNEQFF. CDR3 nucleotide sequence: TGTGCCAGCAGCCTAACGGGACTCCTCAATGAGCAGTTCTTC.

The chain employs TRBV9 and TRBJ1-1; weak D call: TRBD1 (5 bases). The CDR3 extends over 15 amino acids. V was cut by 0 bases and J by 1 base, with 10 bases left in between. Germline V gene lookup returns CDR1 SGDLS and CDR2 YYNGEE. The CDR3 here is CASSVGRVENTEAFF. The CDR3 DNA reads TGTGCCAGCAGCGTAGGCAGGGTGGAGAACACTGAAGCTTTCTTT.

This clone has only one observation. The chain employs TRBV6-5 and TRBJ2-3; no definite D call. Trimming stripped 9 bases from V and 2 bases from J, with 6 bases between. The CDR3 sequence is 11 residues long. The germline V gene has CDR1 MNHEY and CDR2 SVGAGI. Here the CDR3 DNA reads TGTGCCAGTAAGAACACAGATACGCAGTATTTT. Protein product: CASKNTDTQYF.

The rearrangement links TRBV9 to TRBJ1-4; no definite D call. The CDR3 totals 13 residues. Germline V CDR1 and CDR2: SGDLS, YYNGEE. V was pared by 3 bases and J by 10 bases, with 13 bases between. CDR3: CASSDPSMGKLFF. CDR3 in DNA: TGTGCCAGCAGCGACCCATCCATGGGAAAACTGTTTTTT.

V is TRBV7-2 and J is TRBJ1-5; 7 bases align to TRBD1. There are 16 residues in the CDR3. CDR1 and CDR2 from the germline V gene are SGHTA and FQGNSA. V lost 5 bases to trimming and J lost 2 bases; unmatched junction nucleotides: 9. CDR3 in amino acids: CASSLETGVGNQPQHF. The CDR3 region has the DNA TGTGCCAGCAGCCTAGAAACAGGGGTCGGCAATCAGCCCCAGCATTTT.

Only a few counts were recorded for this clone. This sequence joins TRBV27 and TRBJ1-1, with D tentatively TRBD1 (6 bases). CDR1 MNHEY and CDR2 SMNVEV come from the germline V gene (reference sequence). Between the trimmed V and J ends, which lost 3 bases and 1 base, there was a span of 9 bases. The CDR3 covers 14 residues. Here the CDR3 reads CASSLGGANTEAFF. The CDR3 bases are TGTGCCAGCAGTTTGGGGGGGGCGAACACTGAAGCTTTCTTT.

The table lists this clone with a count of one. The chain is built from TRBV19 and TRBJ1-5, with D tentatively TRBD1 (6 bases). CDR3 length equals 16 residues. Trimming removed 3 bases from V and 2 bases from J, with 14 bases in between. Germline assignment: CDR1 LNHDA and CDR2 SQIVND (reference sequence). The CDR3 region is CASSIEGGKGNQPQHF. CDR3 DNA: TGTGCCAGTAGTATTGAGGGGGGCAAGGGCAATCAGCCCCAGCATTTT.

The rearrangement uses TRBV7-3 and TRBJ2-3; a weak D match, TRBD2 (6 bases). The CDR3 contains 16 residues. Germline CDR1 reads SGHTA; CDR2 reads FQGTGA. Trimming cost V 5 bases and J 2 bases, with 17 bases left between them. CDR3 sequence (DNA): TGTGCCAGCAGCGATCACTACCGGGACTCCACAGATACGCAGTATTTT. Its translation is CASSDHYRDSTDTQYF.